Listed below are T cell receptor beta chains from one sample, sequenced in a study of T cells expressing NK-cell markers. TCRdb re-called the 5' RACE reads, yielding one record per CDR3 amino acid sequence without DNA. In all, the sample yields approximately 150,000 distinct CDR3 sequences. The sample comprised blood T cells: a sorted CD56 or NKG2C T cell subset, CD4+ or CD8+ T cells, or bulk PBMC T cells (not recorded which). Receptor source: a man aged 18-30 years in good health. The CDR3 runs from the conserved cysteine through the conserved F or W.

cdr3_length	v_call	j_call	cdr3_aa
15	TRBV12-3/TRBV12-4	TRBJ2-1	CASSALGSGKPEQFF
16	TRBV20-1	TRBJ2-5	CSARDLVGTDQETQYF
12	TRBV11-2	TRBJ1-1	CASTVAPPEAFF
12	TRBV7-3	TRBJ2-2	CASSGEAGELFF
16	TRBV14	TRBJ2-5	CASSQKLLPPDEAQYF
17	TRBV4-2	TRBJ2-1	CASSQEAGGNPGDEQFF
15	TRBV27	TRBJ2-1	CASSFSLAGGNEQFF
14	TRBV15	TRBJ2-5	CATSSNPMEETQYF
13	TRBV6-2/TRBV6-3	TRBJ2-1	CASSYGDVNEQFF
12	TRBV19	TRBJ2-7	CASTGTGYEQYF
16	TRBV4-1	TRBJ2-1	CASSHSSGPTYNEQFF
14	TRBV13	TRBJ2-7	CASSLDSGSNAQYF
17	TRBV5-1	TRBJ1-1	CASSWAFRQGENTEAFF
17	TRBV15	TRBJ2-2	CATSRGEEEPGTGELFF
16	TRBV6-5	TRBJ1-2	CASSYVDRSAWDGYTF
14	TRBV5-6	TRBJ2-1	CASLKGSSYNEQFF
12	TRBV12-3/TRBV12-4	TRBJ1-4	CASSFVGEKVFF
16	TRBV4-1	TRBJ2-2	CASSQDDLQSTGELFF
14	TRBV4-2	TRBJ2-7	CASSQPLKPYEQYF
16	TRBV11-3	TRBJ2-1	CASRGLLAGDFDEQFF
12	TRBV20-1	TRBJ2-7	CSAFDRVDEQYF
17	TRBV7-9	TRBJ2-5	CASSGEVGRRGEETQYF
15	TRBV7-9	TRBJ2-2	CASSSSRQGIGELFF
18	TRBV11-2	TRBJ2-2	CASSLTSQLAGGTGELFF
14	TRBV9	TRBJ1-5	CASSEGQDNQPQHF
15	TRBV12-3/TRBV12-4	TRBJ2-7	CASSSLAGNHYEQYF
14	TRBV29-1	TRBJ2-1	CSVKRDRDYNEQFF
18	TRBV15	TRBJ2-2	CATSREDSSGTATGELFF
18	TRBV15	TRBJ2-2	CATSRDLLTSGRTGELFF
14	TRBV18	TRBJ2-7	CASSRYGSSYEQYF
14	TRBV10-3	TRBJ2-7	CAIRGTSGRFEQYF